The 32 T cell receptor beta chains below were found in one sample sequenced in a study of OX40 agonist ivuxolimab in advanced cancers. Measured with immunoSEQ multiplex PCR; TCRdb has only the in-frame clones, and not every one. In the table there are some 70,000 clones, approximately 86% of which are singletons. The source was CD4+ or CD8+ T cells sorted from blood, collected in a trial of the OX40 agonist ivuxolimab. These receptors all come from an adult with an advanced solid tumor such as melanoma, head and neck, liver or kidney cancer.

The chain is built from TRBV15 and TRBJ2-7, with D maybe TRBD1 (6 bases). The ends were cut back, 3 bases at V and 0 bases at J, with 12 bases in the middle. Germline V gene data show CDR1 as LNHNV and CDR2 as YYDKDF (reference sequence). The CDR3 is 15 amino acids. CDR3 in DNA: TGTGCCACCAGCAGTCCCACAGGGAACTCCTACGAGCAGTACTTC. Translating gives CATSSPTGNSYEQYF.

V gene TRBV29-1 combines with J gene TRBJ2-2; a possible D gene is TRBD1 (6 bases). V shed 6 bases and J shed 5 bases, with 19 bases lying between them. The germline gives CDR1 SQVTM, CDR2 ANQGSEA. CDR3 size: 15 residues. CDR3 loop: CSVPHQGSITGELFF. The DNA for the CDR3 is TGCAGCGTCCCCCACCAGGGGAGTATAACCGGGGAGCTGTTTTTT.

The gene calls are TRBV6-6 and TRBJ2-7; D might be TRBD1 (6 bases). CDR3 length: 15 residues. The V gene's germline CDR1 is MNHNY and CDR2 SVGAGI (reference sequence). V lost 6 bases and J 3 bases, leaving 18 bases between the germline ends. As DNA, the CDR3 is TGTGCCAGCAGGCCCGAGACAGGACCTCTCTACGAGCAGTACTTC. Translation: CASRPETGPLYEQYF.

This clone was observed a handful of times. The chain recombines TRBV5-4 with TRBJ2-1, with D perhaps TRBD1 (6 bases). This CDR3 region has 15 residues. Per germline, CDR1 SGHNT and CDR2 YYREEE (reference sequence). V lost 0 bases to trimming and J lost 0 bases, with 7 bases between them. The CDR3 DNA reads TGTGCCAGCAGCTTGGAAGGGGGCTCCTACAATGAGCAGTTCTTC. It specifies CASSLEGGSYNEQFF.

V usage is TRBV5-6 and J usage is TRBJ2-5, with D unclear. Germline V gene lookup returns CDR1 SGHDT and CDR2 YYEEEE. This CDR3 has 14 amino acids. V was pared by 4 bases and J by 1 base, with 11 bases between. The CDR3 is CASSPSAVQETQYF. CDR3 bases: TGTGCCAGCAGCCCCAGCGCAGTCCAAGAGACCCAGTACTTC. Based on the CDR3 plus reference TRBV5-6 and TRBJ2-5, the full variable domain is DAGVTQSPTHLIKTRGQQVTLRCSPKSGHDTVSWYQQALGQGPQFIFQYYEEEERQRGNFPDRFSGHQFPNYSSELNVNALLLGDSALYLCASSPSAVQETQYFGPGTRLLVL.

The chain carries TRBV28 and TRBJ1-4, with a weak D call TRBD1 (5 bases). CDR1 and CDR2 (germline): MDHEN, SYDVKM. The CDR3 totals 15 residues. V lost 6 bases, J lost 7 bases, and 18 bases lay in between. CDR3 residues: CASSLDPGRSEKLFF. As DNA, the CDR3 is TGTGCCAGCAGCCTCGACCCGGGACGAAGTGAAAAACTGTTTTTT.

The chain employs TRBV6-6 and TRBJ2-2; the match to TRBD1 covers 9 bases. The CDR3 is 15 amino acids. V dropped 1 base and J dropped 5; count of bases not matched to a gene: 2. Germline V gene data show CDR1 as MNHNY and CDR2 as SVGAGI (reference sequence). The CDR3 region has the DNA TGTGCCAGCAGTTACTACAGGGGGCAAACCGGGGAGCTGTTTTTT. Protein: CASSYYRGQTGELFF.

The CDR3 nucleotides are TGTGCCATCAGTGAGTCCAGGGGTCGGAGGGGGCTTGAAGCCAAAAACATTCAGTACTTC. This gives the protein CAISESRGRRGLEAKNIQYF. This chain links TRBV10-3 with TRBJ2-4, with D tentatively TRBD1 (7 bases). The germline CDR1 and CDR2 sequences are ENHRY and SYGVKD. Trimming removed 0 bases from V and 0 bases from J, with 21 bases in between. The CDR3 runs 20 residues.

The chain is built from TRBV6-5 and TRBJ2-7; tentatively, D is TRBD2 (5 bases). Germline CDR1 and CDR2: MNHEY and SVGAGI. CDR3 length: 13 residues. Trimming took 5 bases from V and 2 from J, leaving 10 bases between them. The CDR3 region is CASSDQTTYEQYF. CDR3 DNA sequence: TGTGCCAGCAGTGACCAGACTACCTACGAGCAGTACTTC.

The J gene is TRBJ2-7, the V gene TRBV7-8; D is unclear. The length of the CDR3 is 13 residues. In germline, CDR1 is SGHVS, CDR2 FQNEAQ. Trimming removed 2 bases at V and 6 bases at J, with 11 bases between. The CDR3: CASSLQSGVEQYF. In DNA, the CDR3 is TGTGCCAGCAGCTTACAATCTGGGGTCGAGCAGTACTTC.

Turning to this clone: At one end the junction does not follow the germline gene, possibly because of a read error. This chain links TRBV18 with TRBJ2-5, with 15 positions matching TRBD2. The length of the CDR3 is 18 residues. Germline V gene data show CDR1 as KGHSH and CDR2 as LQKENI. Written as DNA, the CDR3 is TGTGCCAGCTCCCCACCGGGACTAGCGGGGGGACGTTCCGGGACCCAGTACTTC. Encoded protein: CASSPPGLAGGRSGTQYF.

CDR3 region: CASSLVAVQTGELFF. The CDR3 coding sequence is TGTGCCAGCAGCTTAGTAGCAGTCCAAACCGGGGAGCTGTTTTTT. This chain joins TRBV11-2 and TRBJ2-2; no clear D. The CDR3 covers 15 residues. V was trimmed by 1 base and J by 5 bases, leaving 11 bases between them. Germline V gives CDR1 SGHAT, CDR2 FQNNGV.

This chain links TRBV10-3 with TRBJ1-1; no clear D gene. The CDR3 spans 13 residues. Germline V lookup: CDR1 ENHRY, CDR2 SYGVKD. The germline V and J ends were trimmed by 8 bases and 1 base, with 11 bases remaining between them. The CDR3 loop reads CAIALRGNTEAFF. The CDR3 DNA reads as TGTGCCATCGCACTTAGAGGGAACACTGAAGCTTTCTTT.

V and J are TRBV5-1 and TRBJ2-4, with 7 bases matching TRBD1. J lost 0 bases, V lost 3 bases, and 6 bases had no gene match. This CDR3 contains 16 residues. Germline lookup yields CDR1 SGHRS and CDR2 YFSETQ. DNA for the CDR3: TGCGCCAGCAGCTACCAGACAGGGCTAGCCAAAAACATTCAGTACTTC. Translation gives CASSYQTGLAKNIQYF.

The chain joins TRBV11-2 to TRBJ2-5; D is undetermined. With the DNA end fitting TRBJ2-7 better, the J assignment may be wrong. Germline V gene sequence: CDR1 SGHAT, CDR2 FQNNGV. This CDR3 has 13 amino acids. The DNA for the CDR3 is TGTGCCAGCAGCTTAGTCAGGTACTACGAGCAGTACTTC. Its protein is CASSLVRYYEQYF.

The V gene is TRBV13, the J gene TRBJ2-7; no reliable D call. V was trimmed by 4 bases and J by 6 bases, leaving 10 bases between them. The V gene's germline CDR1 is PRHDT and CDR2 FYEKMQ (reference sequence). The CDR3 has 12 residues. The CDR3: CASSSLSAEQYF. CDR3 nucleotide sequence: TGTGCCAGCAGCTCCCTTTCGGCCGAGCAGTACTTC.

Only one count was recorded for this clone. The chain carries TRBV5-6 and TRBJ2-4; no firm D call. Germline CDR1 is SGHDT and CDR2 is YYEEEE. The CDR3 sequence is 15 residues long. V dropped 3 bases and J dropped 0 bases, with 10 bases sitting between them. The CDR3 is CASSSWYPAKNIQYF. The CDR3 nucleotides are TGTGCCAGCAGCTCATGGTACCCAGCCAAAAACATTCAGTACTTC. Using reference TRBV5-6 and TRBJ2-4 for the parts outside the CDR3, the full variable domain is DAGVTQSPTHLIKTRGQQVTLRCSPKSGHDTVSWYQQALGQGPQFIFQYYEEEERQRGNFPDRFSGHQFPNYSSELNVNALLLGDSALYLCASSSWYPAKNIQYFGAGTRLSVL.

The gene calls are TRBV19 and TRBJ2-7; a weak D match, TRBD2 (5 bases). The CDR3 consists of 15 residues. Germline CDR1 is LNHDA and CDR2 is SQIVND (reference sequence). V shed 4 bases and J shed 0 bases, with 13 bases lying between them. In nucleotides, the CDR3 is TGTGCCAGTAGTAAAGGACTTACGAGCTCCTACGAGCAGTACTTC. Its translation is CASSKGLTSSYEQYF.

The chain recombines TRBV7-2 with TRBJ1-5, with 7 bases that match TRBD1. V lost 5 bases and J lost 4; bases outside the gene matches: 11. The CDR3 length is 16 residues. Germline V lookup: CDR1 SGHTA, CDR2 FQGNSA. CDR3 coding DNA: TGTGCCAGCAGCCCAATACCCGGGACAGTAAATCAGCCCCAGCATTTT. Its translation: CASSPIPGTVNQPQHF.

The V and J genes are TRBV6-1 and TRBJ1-5; 8 nucleotides align to TRBD1. Germline CDR1 is MNHNS and CDR2 is SASEGT. The V and J ends lost 3 bases and 6 bases, in that order; junction bases with no gene match: 10. The CDR3 spans 16 residues. The CDR3 bases are TGTGCCAGCAGTGACCCGCAGGGGGCGAGGAGTCAGCCCCAGCATTTT. Translated, it gives CASSDPQGARSQPQHF.

This clone appeared a few times. The rearrangement uses TRBV6-6 and TRBJ2-1; TRBD2 matches 14 bases. The CDR3 has 14 amino acids. V trimming: 9 bases; J trimming: 8 bases; junction bases outside the gene matches: 6. The germline V gene encodes CDR1 MNHNY and CDR2 SVGAGI (reference sequence). The CDR3 reads CASHRLAGGHEQFF. The CDR3 DNA reads TGTGCCAGTCACCGACTAGCGGGAGGGCATGAGCAGTTCTTC.

This rearrangement joins TRBV6-1 to TRBJ1-1, with D maybe TRBD1 (5 bases). Germline lookup yields CDR1 MNHNS and CDR2 SASEGT. This CDR3 has 15 amino acids. Trimming cost V 4 bases and J 4 bases, with 16 bases left between them. CDR3 nucleotide sequence: TGTGCCAGCAGTGGATCAGGGCCCTGGGGCACTGAAGCTTTCTTT. Translating it yields CASSGSGPWGTEAFF.

The chain employs TRBV7-9 and TRBJ2-7; 9 positions match TRBD1. Germline CDR1 and CDR2: SEHNR and FQNEAQ (reference sequence). With 4 bases clipped from V and 3 bases from J, the junction kept 4 bases outside the gene matches. The CDR3 totals 14 residues. The CDR3 bases are TGTGCCAGCAGCTCGGACAGGGGATTCTACGAGCAGTACTTC. It is translated as CASSSDRGFYEQYF.

This clone came up a few times. The chain couples TRBV9 to TRBJ1-2; TRBD1 might be the D (5 bases). The germline V gene has CDR1 SGDLS and CDR2 YYNGEE. The CDR3 is 13 amino acids. V shed 1 base and J shed 6 bases, with 10 bases lying between them. The chain's CDR3 is CASSVQGMNGYTF. The CDR3 DNA reads TGTGCCAGCAGCGTACAGGGTATGAATGGCTACACCTTC. The full variable domain, its missing parts supplied by reference TRBV9 and TRBJ1-2, is DSGVTQTPKHLITATGQRVTLRCSPRSGDLSVYWYQQSLDQGLQFLIQYYNGEERAKGNILERFSAQQFPDLHSELNLSSLELGDSALYFCASSVQGMNGYTFGSGTRLTVV.

This rearrangement joins TRBV9 to TRBJ1-3; 7 positions agree with TRBD1. Trimming removed 0 bases from V and 1 base from J; junction bases left unmatched: 7. The V gene's germline CDR1 is SGDLS and CDR2 YYNGEE. The CDR3 runs 17 residues. DNA of the CDR3: TGTGCCAGCAGCGTAGAGTTGGCCAGGGGGTCTGGAAACACCATATATTTT. Translating gives CASSVELARGSGNTIYF.

J is TRBJ2-3 and V is TRBV29-1; D gene ambiguous. The V gene lost 7 bases and the J gene lost 2 bases, with 10 bases spanning the gap. Germline V lookup: CDR1 SQVTM, CDR2 ANQGSEA. The CDR3 runs 12 residues. The CDR3 sequence is CSAWLDTDTQYF. CDR3 DNA sequence: TGCAGCGCATGGTTGGACACAGATACGCAGTATTTT.

The chain joins TRBV5-1 to TRBJ2-7; D possibly corresponds to TRBD2 (5 bases). Germline-derived CDR1 and CDR2 are SGHRS and YFSETQ. The V end lost 0 bases, the J end lost 0 bases, and 10 bases lay between the germline ends. The CDR3 consists of 15 residues. The CDR3 protein is CASSLVTGSSYEQYF. DNA of the CDR3: TGCGCCAGCAGCTTGGTGACGGGGAGCTCCTACGAGCAGTACTTC.

This clone was observed a handful of times. The chain has TRBV29-1 and TRBJ2-3; tentative D call: TRBD1 (6 bases). Trimming pared 3 bases from V and 3 bases from J, leaving 10 bases between. The germline V gene encodes CDR1 SQVTM and CDR2 ANQGSEA. CDR3 length: 13 amino acids. The CDR3 here is CSVDPGQTDTQYF. The CDR3 bases are TGCAGCGTTGATCCGGGACAAACAGATACGCAGTATTTT.

DNA of the CDR3: TGTGCCAGCAGCTTGATGGGTCAGCCCCAGCATTTT. It specifies CASSLMGQPQHF. The genes are TRBV7-9 and TRBJ1-5, with D unclear. Trimming removed 3 bases from V and 6 bases from J, with 6 bases in between. The CDR3 is made up of 12 amino acids. Germline CDR1 and CDR2: SEHNR and FQNEAQ (reference sequence).

This sequence joins TRBV9 and TRBJ2-5; possible D gene TRBD1, 5 bases. Germline values: CDR1 SGDLS, CDR2 YYNGEE. V dropped 1 base and J dropped 1 base, with 11 bases sitting between them. CDR3 length: 15 residues. CDR3 nucleotide sequence: TGTGCCAGCAGCGTACAGGGTAGTGCCCAAGAGACCCAGTACTTC. This codes for CASSVQGSAQETQYF.

The rearrangement links TRBV9 to TRBJ2-7, with 12 positions matching TRBD2. Germline CDR1 is SGDLS and CDR2 is YYNGEE. This CDR3 is 15 amino acids long. With 4 bases clipped from V and 2 bases from J, the junction kept 4 bases outside the gene matches. CDR3 sequence reads: CASSLTSGGTYEQYF. CDR3 DNA sequence: TGTGCCAGCAGCCTGACTAGCGGGGGAACCTACGAGCAGTACTTC.

Comment on this clone: Other DNA sequences of this sample code for an identical CDR3. The chain carries TRBV7-2 and TRBJ1-1; possible D gene TRBD1, 5 bases. Trimming took 5 bases from V and 1 from J, leaving 5 bases between them. Germline V gene lookup returns CDR1 SGHTA and CDR2 FQGNSA. The CDR3 runs 12 residues. The CDR3: CASSTGNTEAFF. CDR3 DNA sequence: TGTGCCAGCAGCACAGGGAACACTGAAGCTTTCTTT.